This T cell receptor beta chain was retrieved from a study of beta chain features in type 1 diabetes. Regarding this clone: The antigen is undetermined.

Study observations and caveats: For patients, the naive, central memory and Treg TCRB repertoires appeared more alike than for healthy donors. Across all four CD4+ subsets, people with type 1 diabetes showed modestly shorter TCRB CDR3s. The study found fewer insertions and more deletions at VDJ junctions in type 1 diabetes patients.

Expressed TCRB transcripts were sequenced because the isolated RNA had all been reverse transcribed beforehand. This table comes from immunoSEQ multiplex PCR, and its TCRdb copy is limited to in-frame clones, with some not included. This repertoire shows about 140,000 clones, about a tenth found once; its top ten account for nearly 0.65%. The CDR3 has 15 residues. J gave up 7 bases and V 6 bases, and 10 bases lay outside the gene matches. Germline lookup yields CDR1 KGHSH and CDR2 LQKENI. Sequenced: central memory CD4+ T cells from blood. The TCR sequence derives from a woman aged 35 to 49 in good health. V usage is TRBV18 and J usage is TRBJ2-4; 9 bases agree with TRBD1. The CDR3 sequence is CASSMKDRGGNIQYF. The CDR3 DNA follows: TGTGCCAGCTCGATGAAGGACAGGGGAGGCAACATTCAGTACTTC. The complete variable domain, with remaining parts taken from reference TRBV18 and TRBJ2-4, reads NAGVMQNPRHLVRRRGQEARLRCSPMKGHSHVYWYRQLPEEGLKFMVYLQKENIIDESGMPKERFSAEFPKEGPSILRIQQVVRGDSAAYFCASSMKDRGGNIQYFGAGTRLSVL.